These 7 T cell receptor beta chains originate from one sample sequenced in a study of technical replicates of blood from a few donors. Clones were sequenced by immunoSEQ multiplex PCR, and TCRdb holds only the in-frame ones, with some missing. The sample yields nearly 80,000 clones, approximately 96% seen once. Sequencing input: T cells isolated from PBMCs. These receptors all stem from a human donor in good health.

V usage is TRBV2 and J usage is TRBJ2-2, with 11 bases identical to TRBD2. CDR1 is SNHLY and CDR2 is FYNNEI in the germline V gene. The V and J ends lost 5 bases and 3 bases, in that order; junction bases with no gene match: 8. The CDR3 is 17 residues long. CDR3 region: CASSWPGLAEYTGELFF. In DNA form, the CDR3 reads TGTGCCAGCAGTTGGCCGGGACTAGCGGAATACACCGGGGAGCTGTTTTTT.

This clone was observed a few times. The chain combines TRBV4-3 with TRBJ2-1; TRBD2 might be the D (6 bases). CDR3 length equals 17 residues. With 1 base removed from V and 4 bases from J, the gap between germline ends came to 17 bases. Germline V CDR1 and CDR2: LGHNA, YSLEER. The CDR3 here is CASSQGRETSYYNEQFF. The CDR3 DNA reads TGCGCCAGCAGCCAAGGTCGGGAGACTTCCTATTACAATGAGCAGTTCTTC.

The rearrangement links TRBV13 to TRBJ2-7, with 14 bases that match TRBD2. V was pared by 8 bases and J by 3 bases, with 9 bases of the junction left unmatched. Germline CDR1 PRHDT, CDR2 FYEKMQ (reference sequence). CDR3 length: 16 amino acids. The CDR3 reads CASGGTSGSISYEQYF. The CDR3 nucleotides are TGTGCCAGCGGGGGGACTAGCGGGAGCATCAGCTACGAGCAGTACTTC.

V gene TRBV7-9 combines with J gene TRBJ2-1, with D perhaps TRBD2 (5 bases). V was trimmed by 0 bases and J by 0 bases, leaving 12 bases between them. Germline CDR1 SEHNR, CDR2 FQNEAQ (reference sequence). The CDR3 is 17 amino acids. Here the CDR3 DNA reads TGTGCCAGCAGCTTAGCGGGAGCCGCCCGCTCCTACAATGAGCAGTTCTTC. As protein: CASSLAGAARSYNEQFF.

The rearrangement links TRBV5-1 to TRBJ2-7; tentative D call: TRBD1 (6 bases). V was trimmed by 5 bases and J by 4 bases, leaving 16 bases between them. Germline lookup yields CDR1 SGHRS and CDR2 YFSETQ. The CDR3 runs 14 residues. Here the CDR3 reads CASRVVTGIYEQYF. The CDR3 DNA follows: TGCGCCAGCAGGGTGGTAACAGGGATATACGAGCAGTACTTC.

V gene TRBV7-2 combines with J gene TRBJ2-3; tentative D call: TRBD2 (6 bases). This CDR3 contains 15 residues. V was trimmed by 5 bases and J by 3 bases, leaving 15 bases between them. Looked up from germline, CDR1 is SGHTA and CDR2 is FQGNSA. This CDR3 reads CASSRIIGGTDTQYF. Here the CDR3 DNA reads TGTGCCAGCAGCCGAATAATAGGAGGGACAGATACGCAGTATTTT.

V gene TRBV11-2 combines with J gene TRBJ2-1; D is uncertain. V was pared by 5 bases and J by 10 bases, with 12 bases between. CDR3 length equals 12 residues. CDR1 and CDR2 (germline): SGHAT, FQNNGV. The CDR3 region has the DNA TGTGCCAGCAGCCACAAGGCCGGGGAGCAGTTCTTC. Translation: CASSHKAGEQFF.